This record looks at one T cell receptor beta chain sequence and its context. This sample is drawn from a study of blood T cell repertoires in COVID-19. Study in general: The United States, Italy and Spain supplied acute and convalescent COVID-19 samples.

Assay used: immunoSEQ multiplex PCR; TCRdb lists only in-frame clones, some missing. Of about 200,000 clones listed, about 77% are singletons. Germline CDR1 and CDR2: MNHEY and SVGEGT. Trimming left V 4 bases short and J 1 base short, with 13 bases between. The CDR3 totals 15 residues. Individuals aged about 18 to 89 years were recruited from roughly 23 US areas. Self-reported history from a screening survey and questionnaire set each donor's cohort. Sequencing was done on a sample of PBMCs or T cells enriched from blood (not recorded which). This clonotype was obtained from a woman between 45 and 60 years old with acute COVID-19. V gene TRBV6-2 or TRBV6-3 combines with J gene TRBJ1-1, with D uncertain. The chain's CDR3 is CASSSAIGPNTEAFF. Here the CDR3 DNA reads TGTGCCAGCAGTTCTGCCATTGGGCCGAACACTGAAGCTTTCTTT.